The rows below give T cell receptor beta chains drawn from one sample of a study of radiation and T cells in renal cell carcinoma. Sequencing was performed with immunoSEQ multiplex PCR; in TCRdb, only in-frame clones are kept and a portion is missing. The data hold 18,000 or so clones, with around three fifths observed a single time. Sequenced material: tumor tissue, taken from a patient whose treatment was nephrectomy without radiotherapy. These receptors were taken from a man aged 45-65 years with renal cell carcinoma. The CDR3 runs from the conserved cysteine through the conserved F or W. Each record gives: J gene, V gene, D gene, clone size, CDR3 protein, CDR3 DNA. The D gene is left open where the match is weak. Size values are once, few and many counts, or a class for expanded clones, and some rows have none.

TRBJ1-5,TRBV30,-,once,CAWSVKSNQPQHF,TGTGCCTGGAGTGTAAAAAGCAATCAGCCCCAGCATTTT
TRBJ2-6,TRBV6-5,-,many,CASSYSILSGANVLTF,TGTGCCAGCAGTTACTCCATCCTCTCTGGGGCCAACGTCCTGACTTTC
TRBJ2-7,TRBV7-2,TRBD1,-,CASSWGQGFEQYF,TGTGCCAGCAGCTGGGGACAGGGTTTCGAGCAGTACTTC
TRBJ2-1,TRBV2,-,-,CASSTQANEQFF,TGTGCCAGCAGTACCCAGGCCAATGAGCAGTTCTTC
TRBJ2-1,TRBV29-1,TRBD1,-,CSVDGQANGEQFF,TGCAGCGTGGATGGACAGGCTAACGGTGAGCAGTTCTTC
TRBJ1-4,TRBV5-1,TRBD1,few,CASSLQTGDNEKLFF,TGCGCCAGCAGCTTACAAACAGGGGATAATGAAAAACTGTTTTTT
TRBJ2-7,TRBV30,-,-,CAWAVLGEQYF,TGTGCCTGGGCCGTTCTAGGAGAGCAGTACTTC
TRBJ2-5,TRBV2,-,-,CASSPDPLGSTFEETQYF,TGTGCCAGCAGCCCCGACCCCTTGGGGTCTACCTTCGAAGAGACCCAGTACTTC
TRBJ2-7,TRBV19,-,medium-sized,CASSPGPVYEQYF,TGTGCCAGTAGTCCGGGGCCAGTCTACGAGCAGTACTTC
TRBJ1-5,TRBV19,-,-,CASSIVRGTSNQPQHF,TGTGCCAGTAGTATAGTTAGGGGGACTAGCAATCAGCCCCAGCATTTT
TRBJ1-3,TRBV4-3,TRBD1,-,CASSHGTDGNTIYF,TGCGCCAGCAGCCACGGGACAGATGGAAACACCATATATTTT
TRBJ1-1,TRBV4-3,TRBD1,once,CASSPGTGAKKADTEAFF,TGCGCCAGCAGCCCCGGGACAGGGGCTAAAAAGGCGGACACTGAAGCTTTCTTT
TRBJ1-1,TRBV2,-,many,CASTPVTNTEAFF,TGTGCCAGCACCCCGGTCACGAACACTGAAGCTTTCTTT
TRBJ2-7,TRBV28,-,-,CASSLDTNYEQYF,TGTGCCAGCAGTTTAGACACTAACTACGAGCAGTACTTC
TRBJ1-2,TRBV2,-,-,CASSSGGSYGYTF,TGTGCCAGCTCCTCTGGAGGGAGCTATGGCTACACCTTC
TRBJ2-2,TRBV14,-,-,CASSGELTGELFF,TGTGCCAGCAGTGGGGAGTTGACTGGGGAGCTGTTTTTT
TRBJ2-2,TRBV7-6,-,few,CASSLVSGELFF,TGTGCCAGCAGCTTAGTAAGCGGGGAGCTGTTTTTT
TRBJ2-7,TRBV28,-,-,CASSLLNYEQYF,TGTGCCAGCAGTTTACTGAACTACGAGCAGTACTTC
TRBJ2-7,TRBV6-1,TRBD1,-,CASSEAGFRTGWGEQYF,TGTGCCAGCAGTGAAGCGGGCTTCCGGACAGGTTGGGGCGAGCAGTACTTC
TRBJ1-1,TRBV25-1,-,many,CASSNLPGGSTEAFF,TGTGCCAGCAGTAACCTACCCGGGGGGAGCACTGAAGCTTTCTTT
TRBJ1-4,TRBV19,TRBD1,once,CASCDLGTGVNEKLFF,TGTGCCAGTTGTGACCTCGGGACAGGTGTTAATGAAAAACTGTTTTTT
TRBJ1-2,TRBV19,-,few,CASRSRDPYGYTF,TGTGCCAGCCGTTCGAGGGACCCCTATGGCTACACCTTC
TRBJ2-1,TRBV5-5,TRBD2,-,CATRGAGSEQFF,TGTGCCACCCGAGGAGCGGGAAGTGAGCAGTTCTTC
TRBJ2-6,TRBV28,TRBD1,once,CASSFSPGTGITGANVLTF,TGTGCCAGCAGTTTCTCCCCCGGGACAGGGATTACTGGGGCCAACGTCCTGACTTTC
TRBJ1-6,TRBV30,TRBD1,-,CAWSVRSGGTRSPLHF,TGTGCCTGGAGTGTACGGTCAGGGGGCACTCGGTCACCCCTCCACTTT
TRBJ1-2,TRBV19,-,-,CASSSSGANYGYTF,TGTGCCAGTAGTAGTAGTGGTGCGAACTATGGCTACACCTTC
TRBJ1-1,TRBV5-1,-,-,CASSSSGTEAFF,TGCGCCAGCAGCTCCTCGGGGACTGAAGCTTTCTTT
TRBJ1-6,TRBV7-6,-,-,CASSLAGSNSPLHF,TGTGCCAGCAGCTTAGCGGGGTCCAATTCACCCCTCCACTTT
TRBJ1-2,TRBV14,-,-,CASSQDRGRGYTF,TGTGCCAGCAGCCAAGATAGAGGGCGAGGCTACACCTTC
TRBJ2-5,TRBV5-8,TRBD2,-,CASSPGLAGAETQYF,TGTGCCAGCAGCCCGGGACTAGCGGGAGCAGAGACCCAGTACTTC
TRBJ2-7,TRBV6-1,TRBD1,-,CASRMTGGWYEQYF,TGTGCCAGCAGAATGACAGGGGGTTGGTACGAGCAGTACTTC
TRBJ1-2,TRBV6-6,-,few,CASSADGYTF,TGTGCCAGCAGTGCCGATGGCTACACCTTC
TRBJ2-7,TRBV29-1,-,few,CSVEAAGSSYEQYF,TGCAGCGTTGAAGCGGCAGGCAGCTCCTACGAGCAGTACTTC
TRBJ1-1,TRBV6-1,-,-,CASTAVGNTEAFF,TGTGCCAGCACGGCCGTAGGGAACACTGAAGCTTTCTTT
TRBJ1-6,TRBV4-1,TRBD1,once,CASSQTGTGPGLFPLHF,TGCGCCAGCAGCCAAACGGGGACAGGCCCAGGTCTGTTTCCCCTCCACTTT
TRBJ1-1,TRBV11-3,-,few,CASSLGRKNTEAFF,TGTGCCAGCAGCCTCGGACGGAAGAACACTGAAGCTTTCTTT
TRBJ2-3,TRBV7-9,TRBD1,once,CASSKQGDTDTQYF,TGTGCCAGCAGCAAACAGGGGGACACAGATACGCAGTATTTT
TRBJ2-3,TRBV12-5,TRBD2,once,CASGLGTSADTQYF,TGTGCTAGTGGTTTGGGGACTAGTGCAGATACGCAGTATTTT
TRBJ2-7,TRBV5-1,TRBD1,medium-sized,CASSTDRELYEQYF,TGCGCCAGCAGCACAGACAGGGAACTCTACGAGCAGTACTTC
TRBJ1-1,TRBV21-1,-,-,CASSKVRDNTEAFF,TGTGCCAGCAGCAAAGTTAGGGATAACACTGAAGCTTTCTTT
TRBJ2-6,TRBV5-6,-,-,CASGFGGSGANVLTF,TGTGCCAGCGGTTTTGGGGGTTCTGGGGCCAACGTCCTGACTTTC
TRBJ2-4,TRBV19,-,-,CASSIEKRAAQYF,TGTGCCAGTAGTATAGAAAAGCGGGCCGCACAGTACTTC
TRBJ1-1,TRBV5-4,-,-,CASSSAGNTNTEAFF,TGTGCCAGCAGCTCCGCGGGAAACACAAACACTGAAGCTTTCTTT
TRBJ2-1,TRBV6-6,-,-,CASSDTTGLQFF,TGTGCCAGCAGCGATACTACAGGACTACAGTTCTTC
TRBJ2-7,TRBV4-3,-,-,CASSQEFWLHEQYF,TGCGCCAGCAGCCAAGAATTCTGGCTCCACGAGCAGTACTTC
TRBJ1-5,TRBV19,TRBD1,few,CASSGTGGNQPQHF,TGTGCCAGTAGTGGGACAGGGGGTAATCAGCCCCAGCATTTT
TRBJ2-1,TRBV7-2,TRBD2,-,CASTSGLTDEQFF,TGTGCCAGCACTAGCGGGTTAACGGATGAGCAGTTCTTC
TRBJ2-3,TRBV6-6,TRBD1,-,CASSPDRASTDTQYF,TGTGCCAGCAGCCCGGACAGGGCGAGCACAGATACGCAGTATTTT
TRBJ2-4,TRBV2,-,-,CASRLGTALNIQYF,TGTGCCAGCAGACTCGGGACTGCTTTAAACATTCAGTACTTC
TRBJ2-7,TRBV9,TRBD1,-,CASSRRDRAEEQYF,TGTGCCAGCAGCAGGCGGGACAGGGCGGAGGAGCAGTACTTC
TRBJ2-3,TRBV5-6,TRBD2,-,CASTFFGLAGVTDTQYF,TGTGCCAGCACCTTTTTTGGACTAGCGGGAGTCACAGATACGCAGTATTTT
TRBJ2-2,TRBV18,-,-,CASSPPPGPGELFF,TGTGCCAGCTCACCACCACCAGGGCCCGGGGAGCTGTTTTTT
TRBJ2-7,TRBV4-3,TRBD1,-,CASSPRQGYEQYF,TGCGCCAGCAGCCCGAGACAGGGATACGAGCAGTACTTC
TRBJ1-2,TRBV6-4,-,-,CASSDSSRGTEGYTF,TGTGCCAGCAGTGACTCATCCAGGGGCACAGAAGGCTACACCTTC